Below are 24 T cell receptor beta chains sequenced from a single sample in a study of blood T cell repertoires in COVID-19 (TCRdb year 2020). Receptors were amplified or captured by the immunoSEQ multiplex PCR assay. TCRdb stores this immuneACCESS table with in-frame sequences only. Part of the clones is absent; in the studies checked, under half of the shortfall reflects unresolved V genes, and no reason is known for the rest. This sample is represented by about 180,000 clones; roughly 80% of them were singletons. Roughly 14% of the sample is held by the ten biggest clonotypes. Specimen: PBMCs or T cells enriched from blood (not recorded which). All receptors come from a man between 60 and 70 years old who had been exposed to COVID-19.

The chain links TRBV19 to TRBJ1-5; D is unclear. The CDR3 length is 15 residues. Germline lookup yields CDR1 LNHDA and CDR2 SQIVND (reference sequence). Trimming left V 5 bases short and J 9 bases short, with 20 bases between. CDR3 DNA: TGTGCCAGTAGTCGAGCGGGCTGGGCCTCAGGGCCCCAGCATTTT. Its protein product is CASSRAGWASGPQHF.

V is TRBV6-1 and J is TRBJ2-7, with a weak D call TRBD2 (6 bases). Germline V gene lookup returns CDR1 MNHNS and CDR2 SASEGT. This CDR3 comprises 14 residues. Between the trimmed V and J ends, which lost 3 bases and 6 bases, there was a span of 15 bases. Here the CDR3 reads CASSEEGLPGEQYF. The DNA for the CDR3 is TGTGCCAGCAGTGAGGAGGGATTACCGGGCGAGCAGTACTTC.

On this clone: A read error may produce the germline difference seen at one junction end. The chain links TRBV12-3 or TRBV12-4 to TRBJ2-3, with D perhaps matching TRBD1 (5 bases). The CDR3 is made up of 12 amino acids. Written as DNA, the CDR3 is TGTGTAACCACAGGTCCCACAGGTACGCAGTATTTT. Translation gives CVTTGPTGTQYF.

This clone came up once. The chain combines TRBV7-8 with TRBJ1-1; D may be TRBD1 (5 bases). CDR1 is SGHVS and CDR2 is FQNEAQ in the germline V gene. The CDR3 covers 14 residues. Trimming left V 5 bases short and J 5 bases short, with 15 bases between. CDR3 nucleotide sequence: TGTGCCAGCAGCCCTCAACTGGAGGGGACTGAAGCTTTCTTT. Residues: CASSPQLEGTEAFF.

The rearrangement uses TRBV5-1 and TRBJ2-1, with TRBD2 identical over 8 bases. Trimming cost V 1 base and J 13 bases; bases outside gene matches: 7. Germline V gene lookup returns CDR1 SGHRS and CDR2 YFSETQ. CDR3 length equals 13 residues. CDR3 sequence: CASSLYNSGTQFF. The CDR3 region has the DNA TGCGCCAGCAGCTTGTATAATAGCGGGACCCAGTTCTTC.

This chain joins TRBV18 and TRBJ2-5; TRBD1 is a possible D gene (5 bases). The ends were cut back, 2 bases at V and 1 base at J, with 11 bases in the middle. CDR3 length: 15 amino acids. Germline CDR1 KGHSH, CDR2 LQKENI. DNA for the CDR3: TGTGCCAGCTCACCATCTCCAGGGCCCCAAGAGACCCAGTACTTC. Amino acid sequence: CASSPSPGPQETQYF. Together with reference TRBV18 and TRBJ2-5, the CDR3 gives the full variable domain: NAGVMQNPRHLVRRRGQEARLRCSPMKGHSHVYWYRQLPEEGLKFMVYLQKENIIDESGMPKERFSAEFPKEGPSILRIQQVVRGDSAAYFCASSPSPGPQETQYFGPGTRLLVL.

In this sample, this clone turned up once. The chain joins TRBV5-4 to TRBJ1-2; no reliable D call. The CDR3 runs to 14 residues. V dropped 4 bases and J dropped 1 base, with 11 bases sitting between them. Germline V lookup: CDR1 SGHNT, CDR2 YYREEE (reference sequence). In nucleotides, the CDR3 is TGTGCCAGCAGCCCAGAGACAAATAACTATGGCTACACCTTC. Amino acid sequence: CASSPETNNYGYTF.

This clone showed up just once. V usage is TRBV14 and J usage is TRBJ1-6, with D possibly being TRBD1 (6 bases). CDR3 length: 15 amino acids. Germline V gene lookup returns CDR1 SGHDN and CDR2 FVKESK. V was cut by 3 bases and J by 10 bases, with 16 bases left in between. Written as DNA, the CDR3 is TGTGCCAGCAGCCAGATGCAAGACAGGTGGTCACCCCTCCACTTT. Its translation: CASSQMQDRWSPLHF.

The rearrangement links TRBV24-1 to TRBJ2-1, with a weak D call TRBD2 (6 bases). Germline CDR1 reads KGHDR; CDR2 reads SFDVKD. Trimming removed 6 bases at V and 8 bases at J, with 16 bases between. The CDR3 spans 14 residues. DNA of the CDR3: TGTGCCACCAGTTTTCGCGGGATAAGCGATGAGCAGTTCTTC. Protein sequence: CATSFRGISDEQFF.

The CDR3 loop is CASSIGQGYTEAFF. CDR3 sequence (DNA): TGTGCCAGTAGTATCGGTCAGGGCTACACTGAAGCTTTCTTT. The rearrangement joins TRBV19 to TRBJ1-1; TRBD1 might be the D (5 bases). The CDR3 contains 14 residues. The germline gives CDR1 LNHDA, CDR2 SQIVND (reference sequence). V lost 3 bases and J 3 bases, leaving 11 bases between the germline ends. Using reference TRBV19 and TRBJ1-1 for the parts outside the CDR3, the full variable domain is DGGITQSPKYLFRKEGQNVTLSCEQNLNHDAMYWYRQDPGQGLRLIYYSQIVNDFQKGDIAEGYSVSREKKESFPLTVTSAQKNPTAFYLCASSIGQGYTEAFFGQGTRLTVV.

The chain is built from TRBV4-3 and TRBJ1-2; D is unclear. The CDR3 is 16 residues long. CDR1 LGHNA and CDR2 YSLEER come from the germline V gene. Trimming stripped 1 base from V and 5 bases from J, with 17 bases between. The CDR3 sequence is CASSQAPTEAGYGYTF. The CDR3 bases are TGCGCCAGCAGCCAAGCTCCCACAGAGGCGGGGTATGGCTACACCTTC.

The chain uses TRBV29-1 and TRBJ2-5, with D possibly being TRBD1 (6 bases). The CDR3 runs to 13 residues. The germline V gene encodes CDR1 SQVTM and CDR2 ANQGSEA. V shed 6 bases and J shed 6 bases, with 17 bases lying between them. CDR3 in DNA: TGCAGCGTGCCCACTACAGGGATACAGACCCAGTACTTC. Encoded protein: CSVPTTGIQTQYF.

CDR3 sequence: CAISIAGGPPNEQFF. CDR3 DNA: TGTGCCATCAGTATAGCGGGAGGGCCCCCGAATGAGCAGTTCTTC. The rearrangement joins TRBV10-3 to TRBJ2-1; 11 bases map to TRBD2. The CDR3 totals 15 residues. Germline loops: CDR1 ENHRY, CDR2 SYGVKD. V lost 5 bases and J lost 7; bases outside the gene matches: 7.

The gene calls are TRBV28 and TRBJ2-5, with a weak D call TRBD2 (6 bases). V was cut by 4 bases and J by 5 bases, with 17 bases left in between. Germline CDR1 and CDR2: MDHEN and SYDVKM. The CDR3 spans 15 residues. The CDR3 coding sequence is TGTGCCAGCAGTTCTCCGGGATCAGGAGGGGAGACCCAGTACTTC. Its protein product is CASSSPGSGGETQYF.

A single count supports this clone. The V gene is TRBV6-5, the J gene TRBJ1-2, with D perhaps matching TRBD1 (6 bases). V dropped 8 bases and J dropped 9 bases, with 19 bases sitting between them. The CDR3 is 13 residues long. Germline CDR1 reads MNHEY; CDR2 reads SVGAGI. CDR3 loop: CASSSGGPWSYTF. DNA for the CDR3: TGTGCCAGCTCCAGCGGGGGGCCCTGGAGCTACACCTTC.

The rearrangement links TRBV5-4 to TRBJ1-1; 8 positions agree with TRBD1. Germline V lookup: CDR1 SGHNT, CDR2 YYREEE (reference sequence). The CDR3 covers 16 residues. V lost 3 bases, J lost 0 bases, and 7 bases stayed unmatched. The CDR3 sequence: CASSWDRTGMNTEAFF. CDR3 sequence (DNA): TGTGCCAGCAGCTGGGACAGGACAGGGATGAACACTGAAGCTTTCTTT.

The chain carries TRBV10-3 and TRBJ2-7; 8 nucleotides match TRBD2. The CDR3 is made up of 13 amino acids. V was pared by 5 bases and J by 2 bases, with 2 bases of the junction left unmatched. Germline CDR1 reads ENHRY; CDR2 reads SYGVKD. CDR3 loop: CAISREGTYEQYF. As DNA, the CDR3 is TGTGCCATCAGTCGGGAGGGTACCTACGAGCAGTACTTC.

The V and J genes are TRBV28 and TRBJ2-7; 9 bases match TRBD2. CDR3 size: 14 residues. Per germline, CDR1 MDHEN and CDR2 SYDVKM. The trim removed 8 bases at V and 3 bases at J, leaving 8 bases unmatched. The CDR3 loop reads CASGAPSGIYEQYF. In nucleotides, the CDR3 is TGTGCCAGCGGAGCCCCTAGCGGGATCTACGAGCAGTACTTC.

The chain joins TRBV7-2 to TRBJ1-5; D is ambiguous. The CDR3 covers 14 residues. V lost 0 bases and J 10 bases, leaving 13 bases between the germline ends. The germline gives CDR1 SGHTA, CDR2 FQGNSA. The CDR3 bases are TGTGCCAGCAGCTTAGCGGGAGGGAAATCTCCCCAGCATTTT. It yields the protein CASSLAGGKSPQHF.

In DNA, the CDR3 is TGTGCCAGCAGCCCCCGCCCGGTATTGAAATATATGGGGGGGACCCAGTACTTC. This encodes CASSPRPVLKYMGGTQYF. The V and J genes are TRBV7-8 and TRBJ2-5; D is perhaps TRBD2 (6 bases). The germline V gene encodes CDR1 SGHVS and CDR2 FQNEAQ. This CDR3 region has 18 residues. V was trimmed by 5 bases and J by 7 bases, leaving 29 bases between them.

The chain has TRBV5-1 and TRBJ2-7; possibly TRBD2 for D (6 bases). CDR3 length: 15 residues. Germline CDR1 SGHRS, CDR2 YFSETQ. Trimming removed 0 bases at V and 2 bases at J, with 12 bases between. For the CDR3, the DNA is TGCGCCAGCAGCTTGGTCGGCGGGGCCCCCTACGAGCAGTACTTC. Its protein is CASSLVGGAPYEQYF.

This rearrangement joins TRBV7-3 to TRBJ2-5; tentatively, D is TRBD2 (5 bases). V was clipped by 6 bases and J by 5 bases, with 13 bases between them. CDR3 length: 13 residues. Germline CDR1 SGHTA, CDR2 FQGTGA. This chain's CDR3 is CASSGGSGETQYF. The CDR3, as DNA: TGTGCCAGCAGTGGCGGGTCCGGGGAGACCCAGTACTTC.

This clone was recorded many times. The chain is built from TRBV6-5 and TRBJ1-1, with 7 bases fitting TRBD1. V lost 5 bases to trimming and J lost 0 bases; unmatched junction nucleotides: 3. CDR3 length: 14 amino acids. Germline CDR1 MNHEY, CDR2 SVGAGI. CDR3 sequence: CASSQQGLNTEAFF. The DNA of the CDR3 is TGTGCCAGCAGTCAACAGGGGTTGAACACTGAAGCTTTCTTT.

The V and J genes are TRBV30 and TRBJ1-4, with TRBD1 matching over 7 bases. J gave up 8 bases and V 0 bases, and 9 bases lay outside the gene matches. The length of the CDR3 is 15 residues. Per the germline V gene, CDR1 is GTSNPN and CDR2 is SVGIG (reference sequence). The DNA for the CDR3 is TGTGCCTGGAGTGTACTTGTAGGGGGCGGCGAAAAACTGTTTTTT. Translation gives CAWSVLVGGGEKLFF.